The 29 T cell receptor beta chains below were found in one sample sequenced in a study of CD8+ T cells in alopecia areata. RNA was extracted and reverse transcribed into cDNA as the sequencing template. The method was immunoSEQ multiplex PCR; TCRdb's version includes in-frame clones alone and lacks a portion of them. Sampling found fewer than 7,500 clones, none seen once. CD4, CD8alpha, NKG2D, NKG2ACE and other markers guided sorting of pooled cutaneous lymph node cells. Material: CD8+ T cells sorted from a lymph node. The receptors originated from a C3H/HeJ mouse with alopecia areata. Mouse MHC haplotype: H2-k.

This clone showed up just a few times. The gene names here belong to mouse. The CDR3 end lies 4 residues beyond the end of the read and is filled in from the germline J gene. This CDR3 is also generated by other DNA sequences in the sample. The rearrangement links TRBV19 to TRBJ1-1; D gene unclear. The CDR3 length is 13 residues. Trimming left V 1 base short and J 0 bases short, with 4 bases between. Germline V gene data show CDR1 as FNHDT and CDR2 as SITEND (reference sequence). CDR3 region: CASSITANTEVFF. CDR3 DNA, as far as it was read: TGTGCCAGCAGTATAACAGCAAACACA.

Notes on this clone: Each gene name is a mouse one. The read ends 4 residues shy of where the CDR3 ends; the end is completed using the germline J gene. This sequence joins TRBV1 and TRBJ2-7, with D tentatively TRBD1 (6 bases). The germline V gene encodes CDR1 NSQYPW and CDR2 LRSPGD (reference sequence). CDR3 length: 13 amino acids. The sequenced part of the CDR3 DNA is TGCACCTGCAGTGCAGAAGGGGGTTAT. This codes for CTCSAEGGY. The full CDR3 sequence reads CTCSAEGGYEQYF.

A word on this clone: The genes and germline here are from mouse. The read ends 4 residues early relative to the CDR3; the germline J gene fills the gap. The gene calls are TRBV19 and TRBJ2-3, with 8 bases that match TRBD2. CDR1 is FNHDT, CDR2 SITEND, per germline (reference sequence). J lost 0 bases, V lost 0 bases, and 3 bases had no gene match. The CDR3 spans 16 residues. The sequenced part of the CDR3 DNA is TGTGCCAGCAGTATAGAACTGGGGGTTAGTGCAGAA. Amino acids: CASSIELGVSAE. The entire CDR3 sequence reads CASSIELGVSAETLYF.

Comments on this clone: Each gene name is a mouse one. The read ends 4 residues early relative to the CDR3; the germline J gene fills the gap. Other DNA sequences in this specimen translate into the identical CDR3. The chain combines TRBV31 with TRBJ2-5; TRBD2 aligns across 13 bases. This CDR3 region has 15 residues. Germline V gives CDR1 GKSSPN, CDR2 SITVG. After removal of 1 base from V and 3 bases from J, the junction contained 1 base not matched to a gene. This CDR3 reads CAWSRDWGGQDTQYF. CDR3 bases read: TGTGCCTGGAGTCGGGACTGGGGGGGTCAAGAC.

There are many counts of this clone. Mouse gene names and germline throughout. The CDR3 reads CASSQEENTLYF. CDR3 DNA, as far as it was read: TGTGCCAGCAGCCAAGAGGAAAAC. This chain joins TRBV5 and TRBJ2-4; D gene uncertain. The DNA ends 4 residues before the CDR3 does, and the rest of the CDR3 is filled in from the germline J gene. Germline CDR1 reads LGHNA; CDR2 reads YNLKQL (reference sequence). CDR3 size: 12 residues.

This clone was seen a handful of times. Just one base apart from a much larger clone, this may be a read error. The gene symbols are mouse symbols. CDR3 bases read: TGTGCCAGCAGTGACTGGGGCTCCTAT. As protein: CASSDWGSY. The full CDR3 sequence reads CASSDWGSYEQYF. The rearrangement joins TRBV19 to TRBJ2-7, with 8 bases matching TRBD2. The read terminates 4 residues ahead of where the CDR3 ends, so the germline J gene completes it. CDR1 FNHDT and CDR2 SITEND come from the germline V gene (reference sequence). The CDR3 contains 13 residues. With V trimmed by 4 bases and J by 0 bases, 0 bases remained unmatched.

At least ten counts were recorded for this clone. These gene names are mouse names. Sequencing ends 4 residues short of the CDR3 end; the germline J gene provides the rest. The chain combines TRBV13-1 with TRBJ1-2; TRBD1 aligns across 11 bases. The germline gives CDR1 NSHNY, CDR2 SYGAGN. CDR3 size: 15 residues. The V segment lost 1 base and the J segment 4 bases; nucleotides outside the gene matches: 3. CDR3 sequence reads: CASSDRDRGSSDYTF. Incomplete CDR3 DNA: TGTGCCAGCAGTGATCGGGACAGGGGGAGCTCC.

This clone was seen a few times. Gene and germline names: mouse. The read stops 4 residues short of the end of the CDR3; the missing end is completed from the germline J gene. This same CDR3 is encoded by further DNA sequences in the sample. V gene TRBV14 combines with J gene TRBJ2-2; 11 nucleotides line up with TRBD1. The CDR3 contains 16 residues. Germline trimming cut 5 bases from V and 2 bases from J; bases unmatched to any gene: 5. Germline CDR1 SGHDT, CDR2 FRDEAV. CDR3 loop: CASSPGQGANTGQLYF. The sequenced part of the CDR3 DNA is TGTGCCAGCAGCCCCGGACAGGGGGCCAACACCGGG.

By frequency in the sample, this clone is medium-sized (0.01 to 0.1%). Each gene name is a mouse one. The read comes to an end 4 residues before the CDR3 does, leaving the germline J gene to fill in the end. The V gene is TRBV1, the J gene TRBJ2-1; 12 nucleotides match TRBD2. The V segment lost 4 bases and the J segment 6 bases; nucleotides outside the gene matches: 1. Germline loops: CDR1 NSQYPW, CDR2 LRSPGD (reference sequence). The CDR3 consists of 14 residues. The part of the CDR3 DNA that was read is TGCACCTGCAGTGGGGACTGGGGGGTTGCT. As protein: CTCSGDWGVA. The entire CDR3 reads CTCSGDWGVAEQFF.

This clone was counted a few times. Genes here carry mouse names. The read terminates 4 residues ahead of where the CDR3 ends, so the germline J gene completes it. This chain links TRBV19 with TRBJ2-5, with D possibly being TRBD1 (6 bases). In germline, CDR1 is FNHDT, CDR2 SITEND (reference sequence). The CDR3 runs to 14 residues. The CDR3 loop reads CASSIPQGKDTQYF. The CDR3 DNA, read in part, is TGTGCCAGCAGTATCCCGCAGGGGAAAGAC.

Ten or more counts support this clone. Germline and genes here are mouse. The CDR3 end falls 4 residues outside the read, so it is completed with the germline J gene. The chain recombines TRBV13-3 with TRBJ2-3; possible D gene TRBD2, 5 bases. Trimming took 0 bases from V and 0 from J, leaving 11 bases between them. The germline gives CDR1 NNHDY, CDR2 SYVADS. This CDR3 comprises 16 residues. Incomplete CDR3 DNA: TGTGCCAGCAGTGATGTTGGGGTCACTAGTGCAGAA. Translating it yields CASSDVGVTSAE. The CDR3 as a whole reads CASSDVGVTSAETLYF.

This clone was picked up a small number of times. Gene names follow the mouse nomenclature. The read terminates 4 residues ahead of where the CDR3 ends, so the germline J gene completes it. The chain joins TRBV19 to TRBJ2-2, with D possibly matching TRBD2 (5 bases). Trimming left V 1 base short and J 2 bases short, with 6 bases between. The CDR3 length is 14 residues. Germline CDR1 is FNHDT and CDR2 is SITEND (reference sequence). The CDR3 bases that were read are TGTGCCAGCAGTATACCTGGGAACACCGGG. It specifies CASSIPGNTG. The complete CDR3 protein is CASSIPGNTGQLYF. Full variable domain (missing parts from reference TRBV19 and TRBJ2-2): GGIITQTPKFLIGQEGQKLTLKCQQNFNHDTMYWYRQDSGKGLRLIYYSITENDLQKGDLSEGYDASREKKSSFSLTVTSAQKNEMAVFLCASSIPGNTGQLYFGEGSKLTVL.

This clone appeared many times. The genes and germline here are from mouse. The CDR3 extends 4 residues past the end of the read, so its final part is completed from the germline J gene. The chain couples TRBV3 to TRBJ2-4; 9 positions match TRBD2. CDR3 length: 15 residues. After removal of 5 bases from V and 1 base from J, the junction contained 4 bases not matched to a gene. Germline values: CDR1 SNHLY, CDR2 FYNGKV (reference sequence). The CDR3 region is CASSPDWGRQNTLYF. The sequenced part of the CDR3 DNA is TGTGCCAGCAGCCCGGACTGGGGACGTCAAAAC.

In this sample, this clone turned up a few times. Genes and germline come from the mouse. The read stops 4 residues short of the end of the CDR3; the missing end is completed from the germline J gene. The genes are TRBV13-2 and TRBJ2-7; 9 positions agree with TRBD2. CDR3 length equals 15 residues. CDR1 and CDR2 (germline): NNHNN, SYGAGS (reference sequence). The sequenced part of the CDR3 DNA is TGTGCCAGCGGTGCCCCGGGACTGGGCCGTTAT. Translation gives CASGAPGLGRY. The whole CDR3 protein reads CASGAPGLGRYEQYF.

Remarks on this clone: Genes here carry mouse names. Read sequence stops 4 residues before the CDR3 end, and the germline J gene provides the missing end. The chain joins TRBV13-3 to TRBJ2-4, with 8 bases aligning to TRBD2. Germline CDR1 and CDR2: NNHDY and SYVADS. The CDR3 is 15 amino acids. The ends lost 1 base at V and 2 bases at J; junction bases unmatched: 3. CDR3 amino acids: CASSDILGDQNTLYF. The CDR3 DNA, read in part, is TGTGCCAGCAGTGATATACTGGGGGATCAAAAC.

This clone was picked up many times. Gene names denote mouse genes. Coverage ceases 4 residues before the CDR3 finishes, and the germline J gene fills in the end. The chain employs TRBV31 and TRBJ2-3; 10 bases are shared with TRBD2. Trimming cost V 1 base and J 0 bases; bases outside gene matches: 1. The germline V gene has CDR1 GKSSPN and CDR2 SITVG. There are 15 residues in the CDR3. The CDR3: CAWSPGLGSAETLYF. The CDR3 DNA, read in part, is TGTGCCTGGAGTCCGGGACTGGGGAGTGCAGAA. Supplemented by reference TRBV31 and TRBJ2-3, the full variable domain reads AQTIHQWPVAEIKAVGSPLSLGCTIKGKSSPNLYWYWQATGGTLQQLFYSITVGQVESVVQLNLSASRPKDDQFILSTEKLLLSHSGFYLCAWSPGLGSAETLYFGSGTRLTVL.

This clone came up many times. Genes and germline are mouse. Sequencing ends 4 residues short of the CDR3 end; the germline J gene provides the rest. This chain uses TRBV1 with TRBJ1-1; 10 bases are a match to TRBD1. The CDR3 length is 18 residues. J lost 0 bases, V lost 2 bases, and 9 bases had no gene match. The V gene's germline CDR1 is NSQYPW and CDR2 LRSPGD (reference sequence). The covered CDR3 bases are TGCACCTGCAGTGCAAGGGACAGGGGAGGGCTTGCAAACACA. Translated, it gives CTCSARDRGGLANT. The full CDR3 is CTCSARDRGGLANTEVFF. Variable domain in full (rest from reference TRBV1 and TRBJ1-1): VTLLEQNPRWRLVPRGQAVNLRCILKNSQYPWMSWYQQDLQKQLQWLFTLRSPGDKEVKSLPGADYLATRVTDTELRLQVANMSQGRTLYCTCSARDRGGLANTEVFFGKGTRLTVV.

This clone has ten or more counts. The gene names given are mouse names. The CDR3 goes on 4 residues after the read ends, and that part is filled in from the germline J gene. The chain uses TRBV1 and TRBJ2-7; 7 bases fit TRBD1. J gave up 1 base and V 4 bases, and 4 bases lay outside the gene matches. CDR1 is NSQYPW and CDR2 is LRSPGD in the germline V gene (reference sequence). The CDR3 spans 14 residues. The sequenced part of the CDR3 DNA is TGCACCTGCAGTGTCTACAGGGGATCCTAT. Its protein product is CTCSVYRGSY. Given in full, the CDR3 is CTCSVYRGSYEQYF.

There are many counts of this clone. The genes are named according to mouse. The CDR3 end falls 4 residues outside the read, so it is completed with the germline J gene. V gene TRBV17 combines with J gene TRBJ1-1, with D perhaps TRBD1 (6 bases). Between the trimmed V and J ends, which lost 0 bases and 4 bases, there was a span of 12 bases. Per germline, CDR1 MNHDT and CDR2 YYDKIL. CDR3 length: 15 residues. The CDR3 sequence is CASSRDGGGSTEVFF. Incomplete CDR3 DNA: TGTGCTAGCAGTAGAGATGGGGGGGGCTCCACA.

This clone was seen repeatedly, ten times or more. All gene names here are mouse names. Read coverage stops 4 residues before the CDR3 terminus; the germline J gene supplies the remainder. This sequence joins TRBV14 and TRBJ2-1; TRBD1 agrees at 9 bases. This CDR3 comprises 14 residues. V shed 4 bases and J 6 bases; nucleotides not matched to a gene: 5. Germline CDR1 is SGHDT and CDR2 is FRDEAV. The DNA read from the CDR3 is TGTGCCAGCAGTCCCGGGACAGGGCTTGCT. It yields the protein CASSPGTGLA. The entire CDR3 protein reads CASSPGTGLAEQFF.

This clone appeared many times. Genes here carry mouse names. The read comes to an end 4 residues before the CDR3 does, leaving the germline J gene to fill in the end. J is TRBJ1-2 and V is TRBV13-2, with D unresolved. Per the germline V gene, CDR1 is NNHNN and CDR2 is SYGAGS (reference sequence). CDR3 length equals 11 residues. The CDR3 bases that were read are TGTGCCAGCGGTGATGCAGAC. Residues: CASGDAD. The entire CDR3 protein is CASGDADDYTF.

Comments on this clone: Gene names refer to mouse genes. The read is 4 residues too short to cover the CDR3 end, so that end is filled in from the germline J gene. The rearrangement joins TRBV13-2 to TRBJ1-2; no clear D gene. Germline lookup yields CDR1 NNHNN and CDR2 SYGAGS (reference sequence). Trimming took 1 base from V and 0 from J, leaving 10 bases between them. CDR3 size: 15 residues. This chain's CDR3 is CASGDFGLSNSDYTF. The sequenced part of the CDR3 DNA is TGTGCCAGCGGTGATTTTGGACTCTCAAACTCC.

With respect to this clone: Genes here carry mouse names. The sequenced CDR3 bases are TGTGCCTGGAGTCTAGAACTGGGGGTTTAT. It specifies CAWSLELGVY. The whole CDR3 is CAWSLELGVYEQYF. The chain is built from TRBV31 and TRBJ2-7, with 8 positions matching TRBD2. The read stops 4 residues short of the end of the CDR3; the missing end is completed from the germline J gene. Germline assignment: CDR1 GKSSPN and CDR2 SITVG. The CDR3 length is 14 residues.

This clone occurred many times. The listed genes are named as in mouse. Read data end 4 residues before the CDR3 end; the end is taken from the germline J gene. The rearrangement links TRBV1 to TRBJ2-7; maybe TRBD2 (6 bases). The CDR3 runs 14 residues. Germline CDR1 reads NSQYPW; CDR2 reads LRSPGD (reference sequence). Trimming cost V 0 bases and J 3 bases, with 9 bases left between them. The CDR3 is CTCSADWGYYEQYF. The DNA read from the CDR3 is TGCACCTGCAGTGCAGATTGGGGGTACTAT.

This clone has at least ten counts. Germline and genes: mouse. The read gets to within 4 residues of the CDR3 end, and the germline J gene fills in the rest. The identical CDR3 is also encoded by other nucleotide sequences in the sample. The V call is TRBV1, the J call TRBJ1-1, with 7 bases identical to TRBD1. The V and J ends lost 1 base and 0 bases, in that order; junction bases with no gene match: 2. Germline V CDR1 and CDR2: NSQYPW, LRSPGD (reference sequence). The CDR3 length is 15 residues. CDR3 in amino acids: CTCSAADRANTEVFF. Incomplete CDR3 DNA: TGCACCTGCAGTGCAGCCGACAGGGCAAACACA.

This clone came up many times. The genes are named according to mouse. With the read ending 4 residues before the CDR3 end, the germline J gene is used to fill in that end. The chain has TRBV16 and TRBJ2-5; 9 bases match TRBD2. The CDR3 has 14 amino acids. The V gene's germline CDR1 is SGHSA and CDR2 FRNQAP. CDR3 loop: CASSSWTGEDTQYF. Incomplete CDR3 DNA: TGTGCAAGCAGCTCTTGGACTGGGGAAGAC.

This clone appeared many times. Genes and germline are mouse. The read comes to an end 4 residues before the CDR3 does, leaving the germline J gene to fill in the end. The V and J genes are TRBV31 and TRBJ2-1; 10 bases align to TRBD2. This CDR3 has 15 amino acids. The germline V gene has CDR1 GKSSPN and CDR2 SITVG. V gave up 0 bases and J gave up 6 bases; unmatched junction bases: 5. CDR3 protein: CAWSLLDWGFAEQFF. The CDR3 DNA, read in part, is TGTGCCTGGAGTCTCCTGGACTGGGGGTTTGCT.

This clone has at least ten counts. The germline and genes are mouse ones. The read terminates 4 residues ahead of where the CDR3 ends, so the germline J gene completes it. The V and J genes are TRBV31 and TRBJ2-4, with D perhaps matching TRBD1 (5 bases). The CDR3 extends over 13 amino acids. Germline values: CDR1 GKSSPN, CDR2 SITVG. CDR3 DNA, as far as it was read: TGTGCCTGGAGTCTTGACAGTAAAAAC. It codes for CAWSLDSKN. The CDR3 in full is CAWSLDSKNTLYF.

This clone was picked up a small number of times. The gene names given are mouse names. The CDR3 region is CAWRDRGEDTQYF. The CDR3 bases that were read are TGTGCCTGGAGGGACAGGGGGGAAGAC. The rearrangement joins TRBV31 to TRBJ2-5; 10 nucleotides align to TRBD1. The read ends 4 residues before the CDR3 terminus; that terminus is restored from the germline J gene. The V gene's germline CDR1 is GKSSPN and CDR2 SITVG. The CDR3 runs to 13 residues.